Sequencing of this T cell receptor beta chain was carried out in a study of control samples from healthy donors and cancer patients. Sequencing used immunoSEQ multiplex PCR; TCRdb keeps in-frame clones, though not all of them. Altogether roughly 130,000 clones are present, 90% being singletons, with the ten largest covering around 2.5%. CDR1 SGHTA and CDR2 FQGNSA come from the germline V gene. The CDR3 is 17 amino acids. V was cut by 2 bases and J by 4 bases, with 15 bases left in between. The V gene is TRBV7-2, the J gene TRBJ1-6; D is perhaps TRBD1 (5 bases). The specimen was blood. This clonotype originated in a man aged 18 to 35 in good health. CDR3 sequence reads: CASSLRTSGIYNSPLHF. CDR3 bases: TGTGCCAGCAGCTTAAGGACATCCGGGATTTATAATTCACCCCTCCACTTT.